This paragraph covers one T cell receptor (beta chain) sequence. The data were taken from a study of blood T cell repertoires in COVID-19. Clones were sequenced by immunoSEQ multiplex PCR, and TCRdb holds only the in-frame ones, with some missing. This sample has roughly 70,000 clones, with about 73% found just once. Germline CDR1 reads SGHRS; CDR2 reads YFSETQ. The CDR3 loop spans 15 amino acids. Sequencing input: peripheral blood. This chain links TRBV5-1 with TRBJ1-1; 10 bases line up with TRBD1. The TCR sequence derives from a man aged 55 to 69 with acute or convalescent COVID-19. As DNA, the CDR3 is TGCGCTACTCATCCGGGACAGGGGATGAACACTGAAGCTTTCTTT. This codes for CATHPGQGMNTEAFF.